The sequence of this TCR beta chain was determined in a study of CD8 T cells in ankylosing spondylitis. Study outcomes and limitations: In the blood and synovial fluid of reactive arthritis, some motif variants had been previously reported. CD8+ by phenotype, disease-linked clones were relatively rare in peripheral blood.

CDR3 length: 12 amino acids. CDR1 is SQVTM, CDR2 ANQGSEA, per germline. Trimming pared 4 bases from V and 4 bases from J, leaving 8 bases between. A remark on this clonotype: What it recognizes is unknown.

Making the TCR beta libraries involved quantitative 5'-RACE with molecular barcodes. TCRdb redid the calling of the 5' RACE reads with MiXCR, one entry per CDR3 protein. The sample holds some 37,000 distinct CDR3 sequences, 16% seen once. The chain joins TRBV29-1 to TRBJ2-4, with D unresolved. Sequencing used blood. This clonotype originated in a male donor with ankylosing spondylitis or in good health (not recorded which). CDR3 residues: CSVGSNKNIQYF. CDR3 coding DNA: TGCAGCGTTGGGAGCAATAAAAACATTCAGTACTTC.